The sequence of this T cell receptor (beta chain) was determined in a study of CD8 T cells in ankylosing spondylitis. This clonotype turned up a few times. The germline gives CDR1 LNHNV, CDR2 YYDKDF (reference sequence). Trimming left V 6 bases short and J 2 bases short, with 8 bases between. The CDR3 contains 12 residues. Each CDR3 protein is one row after TCRdb ran MiXCR on the 5' RACE reads. The sample includes 210,000 or so distinct CDR3 sequences, about a quarter of them seen just once. Sequences were obtained from blood, either unsorted or a sorted T cell fraction (not recorded which). This rearrangement joins TRBV15 to TRBJ2-7, with D possibly matching TRBD1 (6 bases). This receptor was taken from a male donor with ankylosing spondylitis or in good health (not recorded which). CDR3 nucleotides: TGTGCCACCAGACAGGGAACCTACGAGCAGTACTTC. Its protein is CATRQGTYEQYF.